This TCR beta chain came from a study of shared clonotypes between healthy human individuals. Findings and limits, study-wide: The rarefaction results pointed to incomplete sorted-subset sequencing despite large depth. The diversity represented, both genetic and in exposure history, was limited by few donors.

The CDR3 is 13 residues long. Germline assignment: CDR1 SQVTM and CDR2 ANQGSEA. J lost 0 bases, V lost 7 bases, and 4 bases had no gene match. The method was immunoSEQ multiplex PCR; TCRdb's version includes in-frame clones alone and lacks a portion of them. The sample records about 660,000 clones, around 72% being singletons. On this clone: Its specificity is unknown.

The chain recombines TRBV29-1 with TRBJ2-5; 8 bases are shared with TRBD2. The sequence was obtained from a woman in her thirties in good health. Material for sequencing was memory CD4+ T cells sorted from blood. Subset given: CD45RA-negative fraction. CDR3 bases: TGCAGCGAGGCACTAGCGGACCAAGAGACCCAGTACTTC. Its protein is CSEALADQETQYF.